The clone carrying this TCR beta chain has at least ten counts. The antigen is unknown. V shed 1 base and J shed 2 bases, with 7 bases lying between them. Per the germline V gene, CDR1 is MNHEY and CDR2 is SMNVEV (reference sequence). CDR3 size: 14 residues. This sample's TCRbeta library carried unique molecular identifier barcodes. TCRdb reprocessed the PCR reads with MiXCR, giving one entry per CDR3 protein. The table has almost 20,000 distinct CDR3 sequences, roughly 13% seen once. The sample comes from a study of T-cell reconstitution after alpha-beta-depleted transplantation in children. Whole-study findings and limits: Surviving recipient cells, namely T cells and thymic progenitors, were the source of high day-60 TCRbeta diversity in some patients. Alpha-beta T cells present about two months after transplant were reported to originate from several hundred expanded graft clones. By one year post-transplant, T-cell counts and diversity largely arose from T cells that were newly produced.

The material sequenced was PBMCs, mostly from graft donor cells, taken 60 days after TCRalphabeta/CD19-depleted stem cell transplant. The chain employs TRBV27 and TRBJ2-3; no definite D call. This receptor was obtained from a female patient aged 2-10 years who had a stem cell transplant for congenital amegakaryocytic thrombocytopenia, so the T cells may come from the graft donor. CDR3 in amino acids: CASSLYGPTDTQYF. As DNA, the CDR3 is TGTGCCAGCAGTTTATATGGCCCCACAGATACGCAGTATTTT.